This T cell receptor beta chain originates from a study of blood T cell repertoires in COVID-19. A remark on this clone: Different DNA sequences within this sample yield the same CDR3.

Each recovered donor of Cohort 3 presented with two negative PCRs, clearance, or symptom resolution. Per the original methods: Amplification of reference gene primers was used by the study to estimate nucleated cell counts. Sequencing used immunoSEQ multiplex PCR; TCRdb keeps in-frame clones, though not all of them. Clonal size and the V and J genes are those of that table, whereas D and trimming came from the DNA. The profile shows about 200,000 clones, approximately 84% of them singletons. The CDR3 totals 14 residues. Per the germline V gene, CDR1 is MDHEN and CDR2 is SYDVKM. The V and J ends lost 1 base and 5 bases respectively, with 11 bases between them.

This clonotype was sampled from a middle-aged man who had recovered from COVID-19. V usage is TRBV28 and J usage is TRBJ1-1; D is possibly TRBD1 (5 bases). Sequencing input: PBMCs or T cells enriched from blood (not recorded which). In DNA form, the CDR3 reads TGTGCCAGCAGTTTATCTCAGGGCGTGACTGAAGCTTTCTTT. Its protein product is CASSLSQGVTEAFF.